This is a list of T cell receptor beta chains from one sample in a study of cytomegalovirus exposure and HLA in healthy donors. Assay: immunoSEQ multiplex PCR; the TCRdb copy retains only in-frame clones and omits some. The repertoire holds over 150,000 clones, with under 80% as singletons. The sample consisted of PBMCs. The receptors derive from a young man in good health and CMV-seropositive. The conserved cysteine and the conserved F or W are not part of the CDR3 here. The D gene is left open where the match is weak.

V gene,J gene,D gene,CDR3 protein
TRBV29-1,TRBJ2-1,TRBD1,SVEVDRVLMPYNEQF
TRBV19,TRBJ1-2,TRBD1,ASSPPLTGVYGYT
TRBV19,TRBJ2-1,.,ASSTSLPPRAEQF
TRBV11-2,TRBJ2-7,.,ASSFAASSYEQY
TRBV28,TRBJ1-2,TRBD1,RTGAGGYGYT
TRBV27,TRBJ2-7,.,ASSWGREGEQY
TRBV6-6,TRBJ2-7,TRBD1,ASSPGQGRYEQY
TRBV6-1,TRBJ2-2,.,ASSRRTGELF
TRBV28,TRBJ2-5,.,ASSPRPRGKTQY
TRBV6-5,TRBJ1-5,.,ASSYANQGQRTQH
TRBV19,TRBJ2-7,TRBD2,ASSPPGTSGFDEQY
TRBV29-1,TRBJ2-3,TRBD1,SVGQGASDTQY
TRBV7-3,TRBJ2-2,TRBD2,ASSPNAGTSGFNTGELF
TRBV27,TRBJ1-5,.,ARAPPGPRGQPQH
TRBV6-6,TRBJ2-5,TRBD1,ASRRDRGRNGY
TRBV27,TRBJ2-1,TRBD2,ASTTREGHALNEQF
TRBV25-1,TRBJ2-6,TRBD1,ASSAYSQGSGANVLT
TRBV5-6,TRBJ2-7,.,ASSGEGHLYEQY
TRBV5-4,TRBJ2-2,TRBD1,ASSWDRENTGELF
TRBV6-5,TRBJ1-1,.,ASSLTGEAF
TRBV20-1,TRBJ2-1,.,SARTDVEQF
TRBV18,TRBJ1-1,.,ASFRQPNTEAF
TRBV28,TRBJ2-7,TRBD1,ASNSGTGLYEQY
TRBV5-6,TRBJ2-7,.,ASSLARGSYEQY
TRBV19,TRBJ1-2,TRBD1,ASSLYDRASGYT
TRBV19,TRBJ1-2,TRBD1,ATSGQQNYGYT
TRBV28,TRBJ2-2,.,ASVPGGNTGELF
TRBV7-2,TRBJ2-3,.,ASSLARGGGPKARTDTQY
TRBV11-2,TRBJ2-4,.,ASSSPRLAKNIQY
TRBV7-9,TRBJ2-1,.,ASSLVAPNEQF
TRBV2,TRBJ2-2,.,ASSYRTANTGELF
TRBV5-1,TRBJ2-1,TRBD2,ASRGAGGHNEQF
TRBV11-3,TRBJ2-7,TRBD1,ASSSGGTGANEQY
TRBV7-2,TRBJ1-1,.,ASSSHPAGLNTEAF
TRBV21-1,TRBJ2-7,.,ASSPFREAPFSYEQY
TRBV28,TRBJ2-3,TRBD1,ATDRVTDTQY
TRBV28,TRBJ2-2,TRBD2,ASSLPTAGVGELF
TRBV27,TRBJ1-2,.,ASTQVGGMGYGYT
TRBV7-3,TRBJ2-2,.,ASSMTATGELF
TRBV6-5,TRBJ1-2,TRBD1,ASSYSSGTGGYGYT
TRBV6-5,TRBJ1-4,.,ASSYQGSTNEKLF
TRBV29-1,TRBJ2-2,.,SVERSGRNTGELF
TRBV10-3,TRBJ2-5,TRBD2,AISEGAGGLEAQY
TRBV11-2,TRBJ2-7,.,ASSSLRQGFIEQY
TRBV6-4,TRBJ2-1,TRBD2,ASSPASGARDEQF
TRBV5-6,TRBJ2-7,TRBD1,ASSRGTGREREQY
TRBV7-6,TRBJ2-2,TRBD1,ASSTGGKSGELF
TRBV7-2,TRBJ2-3,.,ASSPQADEDTQY
TRBV7-2,TRBJ1-2,.,ASTPRSGNGYT
TRBV18,TRBJ2-2,TRBD1,ASSLRDRGITGELF
TRBV30,TRBJ1-6,.,AWSVLGVPGYSPLH
TRBV28,TRBJ2-7,.,ASSLPEPGQSVKMHEQY
TRBV6-6,TRBJ2-1,.,ASSYSLESYNEQF
TRBV5-6,TRBJ2-7,.,ASSFFGEQY
TRBV7-2,TRBJ2-7,.,ASSSLGWPYEQY
TRBV5-5,TRBJ2-2,TRBD2,ASSLGPAGGLKVGELF
TRBV7-9,TRBJ2-5,.,ASSFAGNQETQY
TRBV7-2,TRBJ2-7,TRBD1,ASSRARDRGVHEQY
TRBV7-6,TRBJ2-1,.,ASSTPRGSYNEQF
TRBV4-3,TRBJ2-1,TRBD2,ASSQDRTSGRMVAYNEQF